Listed below are T cell receptor beta chains from one sample, sequenced in a study of control samples from healthy donors and cancer patients. Data came from immunoSEQ multiplex PCR; TCRdb stores just in-frame clones and leaves some out. Of about 54,000 clones in the sample, 95% to 96% were seen once. The material sequenced was blood. These receptors were collected from a woman younger than 45 in good health. The CDR3 runs from the conserved cysteine through the conserved F or W. D genes are given only for firm matches. Only part of the rows carry a size: once, few, many, or a class if the clone is expanded.

TRBJ2-7	few	TRBD1	TRBV5-4	TGTGCCAGCAGCCTAGACAGGGGACCGAGCGAGCAGTACTTC	CASSLDRGPSEQYF
TRBJ2-7	-	-	TRBV12-5	TGTGCTAGTGGCCGCGGCGGGTCTTACGACGAGCAGTACTTC	CASGRGGSYDEQYF
TRBJ1-5	once	-	TRBV19	TGTGCCAGTAGTCGTTACAGGGAGGCTCAGCCCCAGCATTTT	CASSRYREAQPQHF
TRBJ2-1	-	TRBD2	TRBV29-1	TGCAGCGCCACGGGACTAGCGGGAGAGGAAGACCATGAGCAGTTCTTC	CSATGLAGEEDHEQFF
TRBJ2-5	-	TRBD2	TRBV7-9	TGTGCCAGCAGCCCACCCCGGGGGGAGTTAGAGACCCAGTACTTC	CASSPPRGELETQYF
TRBJ1-5	-	-	TRBV7-9	TGTGCCAGCAGCTTAGGGGCCGGGGGCAATCAGCCCCAGCATTTT	CASSLGAGGNQPQHF
TRBJ1-2	-	-	TRBV12-3/TRBV12-4	TGTGCCAGCAGTTTTGACCGCTACTATGGCTACACCTTC	CASSFDRYYGYTF
TRBJ1-5	-	TRBD1	TRBV30	TGTGCCTGGAGTCGACAGGGTGGTCAGCCCCAGCATTTT	CAWSRQGGQPQHF
TRBJ2-1	-	-	TRBV28	TGTGCCAGCATCGAGGGCAGCCCCCGGAGGAATGAGCAGTTCTTC	CASIEGSPRRNEQFF
TRBJ1-2	once	-	TRBV7-9	TGTGCCCTTCATGAGGCGAAACCCTATGGCTACACCTTC	CALHEAKPYGYTF
TRBJ2-7	-	TRBD1	TRBV25-1	TGTGCCAGCAGCCCCGGGACAGGGAGTTACGAGCAGTACTTC	CASSPGTGSYEQYF
TRBJ1-4	-	-	TRBV5-1	TGCGCCAGCAGCTTGGAACAGGGAGACGAAAAACTGTTTTTT	CASSLEQGDEKLFF
TRBJ1-1	-	TRBD1	TRBV7-2	TGTGCCAGCAGCGACCGGGACAGGGCCGCTGACACTGAAGCTTTCTTT	CASSDRDRAADTEAFF
TRBJ2-7	once	-	TRBV29-1	TGCAGCGTTCAACAGGGCTCCTACGAGCAGTACTTC	CSVQQGSYEQYF
TRBJ2-4	-	-	TRBV6-2/TRBV6-3	TGTGCCAGCAGTTACTCGACCCAGTCTCAAAACATTCAGTACTTC	CASSYSTQSQNIQYF
TRBJ2-1	-	-	TRBV19	TGTGCCAGTGGAAGACAGCACAATGAGCAGTTCTTC	CASGRQHNEQFF
TRBJ1-4	-	TRBD1	TRBV10-3	TGTGCCATCGCAGACGAACAGGGGGAAAAACTGTTTTTT	CAIADEQGEKLFF
TRBJ1-2	-	TRBD1	TRBV28	TGTGCCAGCAGTTACCGGGACAGAGTAATCGGGGGCGGCTACACCTTC	CASSYRDRVIGGGYTF
TRBJ1-2	few	TRBD1	TRBV19	TGTGCCAGTACCCCAGAAGGCCTAGGGACAGAAGTGTATGGCTACACCTTC	CASTPEGLGTEVYGYTF
TRBJ2-1	once	TRBD2	TRBV7-6	TGTGCCAGCAGCTTGACCCCCGGGACTAGCCACCTCTCTGAGCAGTTCTTC	CASSLTPGTSHLSEQFF
TRBJ1-2	-	TRBD1	TRBV18	TGTGCCAGCTCACCCGGACAGGAGAACTATGGCTACACCTTC	CASSPGQENYGYTF
TRBJ2-7	-	TRBD1	TRBV28	TGTGCCAGCAGCTCAAGAGGACAGGGAGGTTACGAGCAGTACTTC	CASSSRGQGGYEQYF
TRBJ2-5	-	-	TRBV18	TGTGCCAGCTCACCATCCCCGCCGCCGGAGACCCAGTACTTC	CASSPSPPPETQYF
TRBJ2-7	once	TRBD1	TRBV3-1/TRBV3-2	TGTGCAAGCAGCTCAACAGTGGGGACAGGGTTCAACGAGCAGTACTTC	CASSSTVGTGFNEQYF
TRBJ2-2	-	-	TRBV11-2	TGTGCCAGCAGCTCCCTAGTTAGTCTTAGCACCGGGGAGCTGTTTTTT	CASSSLVSLSTGELFF
TRBJ2-7	once	TRBD1	TRBV4-1	TGCGCCAGCAGCCAACGACAGGGGGACGAGCAGTACTTC	CASSQRQGDEQYF
TRBJ1-1	-	-	TRBV12-3/TRBV12-4	TGTGCCAGCAGGGACAGTTTGAACACTGAAGCTTTCTTT	CASRDSLNTEAFF
TRBJ1-5	-	-	TRBV28	TGTGCCAGCAGAAGACAGGCCGATCAGCCCCAGCATTTT	CASRRQADQPQHF
TRBJ2-7	-	-	TRBV5-8	TGTGCCAGCAGCTTGGGGTTAGAATCGGTCCACGAGCAGTACTTC	CASSLGLESVHEQYF
TRBJ1-3	-	TRBD1	TRBV5-1	TGCGCCAGCAGCTTGGGGACAGGGAGGAACACCATATATTTT	CASSLGTGRNTIYF
TRBJ2-7	-	-	TRBV27	TGTGCCAGCAGTCCCGTCTCCGAGCAGTACTTC	CASSPVSEQYF
TRBJ2-3	-	-	TRBV29-1	TGCAGCGTTGAGGTGATGAACACAGATACGCAGTATTTT	CSVEVMNTDTQYF
TRBJ1-5	-	-	TRBV5-1	TGCGCCAGCAGCTTGACGGGGGCGGATAGCAATCAGCCCCAGCATTTT	CASSLTGADSNQPQHF
TRBJ1-2	-	-	TRBV24-1	TGTGCCACCCGAGGAAGGGGGGAATATGGCTACACCTTC	CATRGRGEYGYTF
TRBJ2-7	-	-	TRBV30	TGTGCCTGGAGTGTAGAAGCGGCCCTCGAGCAGTACTTC	CAWSVEAALEQYF
TRBJ2-7	-	-	TRBV28	TGTGCCAGCAGTTTATCTCAAACCTACGAGCAGTACTTC	CASSLSQTYEQYF
TRBJ1-1	-	-	TRBV6-6	TGTGCCAGCGGCGGACCCCCGAACACTGAAGCTTTCTTT	CASGGPPNTEAFF